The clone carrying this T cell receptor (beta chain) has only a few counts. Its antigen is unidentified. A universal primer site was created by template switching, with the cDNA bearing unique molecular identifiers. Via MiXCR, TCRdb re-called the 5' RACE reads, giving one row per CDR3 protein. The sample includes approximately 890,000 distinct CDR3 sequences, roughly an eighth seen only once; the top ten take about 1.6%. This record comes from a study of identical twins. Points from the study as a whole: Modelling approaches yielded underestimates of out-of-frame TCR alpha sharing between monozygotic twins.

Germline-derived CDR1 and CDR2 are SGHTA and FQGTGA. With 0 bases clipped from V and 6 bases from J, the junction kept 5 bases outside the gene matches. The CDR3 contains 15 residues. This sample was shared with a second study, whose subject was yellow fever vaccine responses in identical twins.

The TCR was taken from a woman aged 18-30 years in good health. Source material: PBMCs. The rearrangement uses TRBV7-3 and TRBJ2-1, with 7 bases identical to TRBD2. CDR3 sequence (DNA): TGTGCCAGCAGCTTAACGGGGGGGGTACGCAATGAGCAGTTCTTC. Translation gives CASSLTGGVRNEQFF.